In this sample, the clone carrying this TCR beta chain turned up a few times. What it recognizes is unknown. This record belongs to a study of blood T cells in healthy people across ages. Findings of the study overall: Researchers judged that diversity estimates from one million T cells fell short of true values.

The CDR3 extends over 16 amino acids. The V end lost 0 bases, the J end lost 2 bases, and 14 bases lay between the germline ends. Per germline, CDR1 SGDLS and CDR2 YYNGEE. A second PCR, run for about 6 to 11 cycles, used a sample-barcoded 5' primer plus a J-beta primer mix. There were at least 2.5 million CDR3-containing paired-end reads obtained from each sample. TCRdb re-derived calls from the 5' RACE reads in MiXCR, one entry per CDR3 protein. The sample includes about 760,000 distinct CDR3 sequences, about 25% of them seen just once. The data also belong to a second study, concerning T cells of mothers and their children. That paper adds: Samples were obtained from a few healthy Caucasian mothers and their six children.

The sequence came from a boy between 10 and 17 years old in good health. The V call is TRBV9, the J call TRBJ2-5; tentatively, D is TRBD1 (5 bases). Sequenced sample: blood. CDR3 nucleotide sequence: TGTGCCAGCAGCGTAGCTGGCCAGGGCTTTCAAGAGACCCAGTACTTC. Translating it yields CASSVAGQGFQETQYF.